The source of this T cell receptor (beta chain) is a study of blood T cell repertoires in COVID-19. The wider study: T cells, B-cell-depleted T cells, or PBMCs supplied cDNA or gDNA.

The CDR3 covers 16 residues. The germline V gene encodes CDR1 LGHNA and CDR2 YSLEER. Trimming removed 2 bases from V and 6 bases from J, with 14 bases in between. The data were produced by immunoSEQ multiplex PCR, yet TCRdb's version contains in-frame clones alone and is incomplete. The sample shows around 250,000 clones, more than 85% of them seen only once. Sequenced material: peripheral blood. The chain joins TRBV4-3 to TRBJ1-6, with D tentatively TRBD1 (6 bases). The TCR sequence derives from a woman between 70 and 85 years old with active or convalescent COVID-19. The DNA of the CDR3 is TGCGCCAGCAGCCAAAGTAGGGGGATCGGTAATTCACCCCTCCACTTT. Encoded protein: CASSQSRGIGNSPLHF.